Following are 21 T cell receptor beta chains from one sample sequenced in a study of CD8 T cells in Susac syndrome. RNA in amounts of roughly 0.5 to 1 ug was reverse transcribed with random hexamers. TCRdb called the immunoSEQ multiplex PCR reads again in MiXCR, with one record for every CDR3 protein. The table records about 120,000 distinct CDR3 sequences, roughly 94% of them present only once. The specimen sequenced was CD8+ T cells from PBMCs. These receptors were collected from a human donor with Susac syndrome.

This sequence joins TRBV3-1 and TRBJ2-5; TRBD1 matches 7 bases. After removal of 3 bases from V and 1 base from J, the junction contained 8 bases not matched to a gene. The germline gives CDR1 LGHDT, CDR2 YNNKEL (reference sequence). This CDR3 spans 16 amino acids. CDR3 sequence: CASSQLGQLFQETQYF. The CDR3, as DNA: TGTGCCAGCAGCCAGCTGGGACAGCTGTTCCAAGAGACCCAGTACTTC.

CDR3 in DNA: TGCGCCAGCAGCTTGGCGGGGCGACCGCTGAACACTGAAGCTTTCTTT. This encodes CASSLAGRPLNTEAFF. This chain connects TRBV5-1 to TRBJ1-1, with a weak D call TRBD1 (5 bases). The germline gives CDR1 SGHRS, CDR2 YFSETQ. V was shortened by 0 bases and J by 0 bases, with 12 bases between the two germline ends. The CDR3 consists of 16 residues.

The chain has TRBV9 and TRBJ2-5; TRBD1 aligns across 7 bases. V lost 4 bases to trimming and J lost 2 bases; unmatched junction nucleotides: 5. The germline V gene has CDR1 SGDLS and CDR2 YYNGEE. The CDR3 totals 14 residues. The CDR3 DNA reads as TGTGCCAGCAGCTCAGGGACAGCACAAGAGACCCAGTACTTC. Encoded protein: CASSSGTAQETQYF.

In its sample, this clonotype was seen once. The gene calls are TRBV20-1 and TRBJ2-7; TRBD2 might be the D (6 bases). Germline V gene lookup returns CDR1 DFQATT and CDR2 SNEGSKA (reference sequence). The CDR3 is 13 residues long. V dropped 5 bases and J dropped 4 bases, with 15 bases sitting between them. The CDR3 nucleotides read TGCAGTGCTGGGGACTTCGAGGGGTACGAGCAGTACTTC. Translation: CSAGDFEGYEQYF.

The rearrangement joins TRBV4-1 to TRBJ1-1; no clear D. The V gene's germline CDR1 is MGHRA and CDR2 YSYEKL. The V end was cut by 4 bases, the J end by 2 bases, with 8 bases between. This CDR3 region has 13 residues. Here the CDR3 DNA reads TGCGCCAGCAGCCTTACGACAAACACTGAAGCTTTCTTT. Translated, it gives CASSLTTNTEAFF.

This sequence joins TRBV12-3 or TRBV12-4 and TRBJ2-5, with TRBD2 identical over 12 bases. V shed 3 bases, J shed 7 bases, and the junction held 0 bases outside the gene matches. The CDR3 covers 13 residues. The DNA for the CDR3 is TGTGCCAGCAGTTTGGGACTAGCGGGGACCCAGTACTTC. This translates into CASSLGLAGTQYF.

The chain recombines TRBV19 with TRBJ1-2; perhaps TRBD1 as D (5 bases). V dropped 5 bases and J dropped 0 bases, with 16 bases sitting between them. This CDR3 is built from 16 residues. Germline V gene sequence: CDR1 LNHDA, CDR2 SQIVND (reference sequence). In nucleotides, the CDR3 is TGTGCCAGTAGTGGCACATGGGACCTAGCTAACTATGGCTACACCTTC. Protein: CASSGTWDLANYGYTF.

The genes are TRBV7-9 and TRBJ2-7; 8 nucleotides agree with TRBD2. The CDR3 length is 14 residues. The germline gives CDR1 SEHNR, CDR2 FQNEAQ (reference sequence). V dropped 3 bases and J dropped 3; count of bases not matched to a gene: 4. In DNA, the CDR3 is TGTGCCAGCAGCTTGGAGCGGGAGAACTACGAGCAGTACTTC. It yields the protein CASSLERENYEQYF.

This clonotype occurred once. The chain combines TRBV10-2 with TRBJ2-7; no definite D call. Germline CDR1 WSHSY, CDR2 SAAADI. This CDR3 has 11 residues. Trimming stripped 2 bases from V and 6 bases from J, with 5 bases between. The CDR3 sequence: CASSEKVEQYF. CDR3 nucleotide sequence: TGCGCCAGCAGTGAGAAGGTCGAGCAGTACTTC.

V is TRBV9 and J is TRBJ1-2; possibly TRBD1 for D (5 bases). V was cut by 3 bases and J by 0 bases, with 15 bases left in between. The V gene's germline CDR1 is SGDLS and CDR2 YYNGEE. The CDR3 spans 16 residues. The CDR3 loop is CASSEGRGTPNYGYTF. The CDR3 DNA reads as TGTGCCAGCAGCGAAGGGAGGGGAACACCTAACTATGGCTACACCTTC.

This clonotype was seen just once. This chain uses TRBV29-1 with TRBJ2-7, with unresolved D. CDR3 length: 12 amino acids. CDR1 is SQVTM and CDR2 is ANQGSEA in the germline V gene. V lost 3 bases to trimming and J lost 6 bases, with 12 bases between them. CDR3 in DNA: TGCAGCGTTGATGGGCCTTTCGCCGAGCAGTACTTC. Protein sequence: CSVDGPFAEQYF.

This clonotype was seen a few times. The CDR3 protein is CASSLGTGTEKLFF. CDR3 coding DNA: TGTGCCAGCAGCTTGGGGACAGGGACTGAAAAACTGTTTTTT. The chain is built from TRBV7-8 and TRBJ1-4, with 9 bases aligning to TRBD1. CDR3 length equals 14 residues. Germline-derived CDR1 and CDR2 are SGHVS and FQNEAQ. V gave up 3 bases and J gave up 7 bases; unmatched junction bases: 3.

The chain combines TRBV29-1 with TRBJ2-7; the match to TRBD2 covers 15 bases. This CDR3 contains 14 residues. Trimming at V came to 4 bases and at J to 4 bases, leaving 2 bases not matched to a gene. CDR1 and CDR2 from the germline V gene are SQVTM and ANQGSEA. Here the CDR3 DNA reads TGCAGCGTTGTCGGGACTAGCGGGGGGTACGAGCAGTACTTC. Translation gives CSVVGTSGGYEQYF.

This chain links TRBV18 with TRBJ1-5; D is undetermined. Deletions cut 6 bases from V and 5 bases from J, with 20 bases between. The germline gives CDR1 KGHSH, CDR2 LQKENI. This CDR3 comprises 16 residues. The CDR3 coding sequence is TGTGCCAGCTCCCCCTCCGACCTGGACGTAGATCAGCCCCAGCATTTT. This codes for CASSPSDLDVDQPQHF.

The chain carries TRBV4-3 and TRBJ2-3; D is perhaps TRBD2 (6 bases). CDR3 length: 15 residues. Germline V CDR1 and CDR2: LGHNA, YSLEER. Deletions cut 3 bases from V and 2 bases from J, with 12 bases between. The CDR3 loop is CASSQRDFSTDTQYF. CDR3 bases: TGCGCCAGCAGCCAGCGGGACTTTTCCACAGATACGCAGTATTTT.

This chain's CDR3 is CASRDRSIATQYF. The CDR3, as DNA: TGTGCCAGCCGGGACAGGAGTATCGCGACCCAGTACTTC. The V call is TRBV6-5, the J call TRBJ2-5; 8 bases match TRBD1. Per the germline V gene, CDR1 is MNHEY and CDR2 is SVGAGI. The ends lost 8 bases at V and 7 bases at J; junction bases unmatched: 9. The length of the CDR3 is 13 residues.

The chain links TRBV13 to TRBJ2-1; 13 nucleotides line up with TRBD2. Germline V gene lookup returns CDR1 PRHDT and CDR2 FYEKMQ (reference sequence). The CDR3 totals 16 residues. Trimming removed 5 bases from V and 7 bases from J; junction bases left unmatched: 8. CDR3 sequence (DNA): TGTGCCAGCAGCCCCCTCACTAGCGGGGGGGCTAATGAGCAGTTCTTC. Amino acids: CASSPLTSGGANEQFF.

The V call is TRBV5-1, the J call TRBJ2-7, with TRBD1 matching over 11 bases. CDR1 and CDR2 from the germline V gene are SGHRS and YFSETQ. This CDR3 has 13 amino acids. Trimming at V came to 4 bases and at J to 5 bases, leaving 2 bases not matched to a gene. CDR3 loop: CASSAGQGDEQYF. As DNA, the CDR3 is TGCGCCAGCAGCGCGGGACAGGGGGACGAGCAGTACTTC.

As DNA, the CDR3 is TGCAGTGCTAGACCCGACCTCCCGGGTGGGTCCTACGAGCAGTACTTC. Its translation: CSARPDLPGGSYEQYF. This chain uses TRBV20-1 with TRBJ2-7; D remains ambiguous. V gave up 2 bases and J gave up 1 base, with 18 bases separating them. CDR1 is DFQATT and CDR2 is SNEGSKA in the germline V gene (reference sequence). The CDR3 loop spans 16 amino acids.

The chain uses TRBV4-1 and TRBJ2-1, with 8 positions matching TRBD1. Unmatched junction bases numbered 3, after V lost 3 bases and J lost 2 bases. The germline V gene encodes CDR1 MGHRA and CDR2 YSYEKL. This CDR3 spans 15 amino acids. The CDR3 DNA is TGCGCCAGCAGCCAGGGACAGGCAACCTACAATGAGCAGTTCTTC. The encoded protein is CASSQGQATYNEQFF.

This chain links TRBV21-1 with TRBJ2-5; the table's D gene call, TRBD1, was not cross checked with the DNA. TRBV21-1 is shown as a pseudogene. The length of the CDR3 is 17 residues. As DNA, the CDR3 is TGTGCCAGCAGCGGGCGAGGACAGGGACCCCGCCAAGAGACCCAGTACTTC. This encodes CASSGRGQGPRQETQYF.